By share of the sample, the clone carrying this T cell receptor (beta chain) is medium-sized. TCRdb analysed the RT-PCR reads with MiXCR anew, one entry per CDR3 protein. The repertoire has about 610 distinct CDR3 sequences, about 40% of them found once; the top ten carry 16%. This CDR3 spans 16 amino acids. CDR1 and CDR2 from the germline V gene are SGHRS and YFSETQ. The J segment lost 1 base and the V segment lost 3 bases, leaving 6 bases of the junction unmatched. The sequence was obtained from a female donor with primary Sjogren's syndrome. What was sequenced was memory CD4+ T cells from salivary gland. The V call is TRBV5-1, the J call TRBJ2-2; 7 bases are shared with TRBD2. CDR3 loop: CASSSAGLLNTGELFF. The CDR3 DNA is TGCGCCAGCAGCTCCGCGGGACTACTGAACACCGGGGAGCTGTTTTTT.